This TCR beta chain was captured by sequencing in a study of pediatric ulcerative colitis (dated by TCRdb to between 2018 and 2021). About the study as a whole: Among the ulcerative colitis patients, 6 or 7 had pancolitis and two had left-sided colitis, and histology in every patient was consistent with ulcerative colitis. From eight or nine newly diagnosed, treatment-naive pediatric ulcerative colitis patients and a few non-IBD control children, paired blood and rectal samples were collected. By Pediatric Ulcerative Colitis Activity Index, two patients had mild disease, several had moderate disease and three had acute severe colitis. What the work shows at the level of the full study, not this receptor alone: Blood-derived T cells may have been included in the rectal pinch biopsies, particularly in patients with overt colitis. Compared with controls, ulcerative colitis patients showed significantly higher autologous blood-rectal clonal overlap, a finding that suggests increased T cell trafficking to inflamed tissue. Because the repertoires came from total lymphocyte DNA, rare subsets such as regulatory T cells may have patterns that are not reflected. Controls, mild-moderate and acute severe colitis patients were separated by rectal repertoire features, and reduced rectal diversity due to clonal expansions was observed in acute severe colitis. For technical reasons, substantially fewer templates were yielded by the blood samples of two patients, and these blood samples were excluded from blood-rectal overlap analysis. A couple of rectal CDR3 clonotypes were detected in all ulcerative colitis patients and were not detected in any of the controls. Only four individuals were included in the healthy control group, which was small.

Through the immunoSEQ TRB Survey service, multiplex V and J primers were used to amplify rearranged CDR3 beta regions from genomic DNA. To keep sequencing depth equal across samples, survey-level depth of up to 500,000 reads per sample was applied. Libraries were purified, pooled and sequenced on Illumina technology. Turning to the authors' computational methods: Productive clonality, sample overlap, pairwise scatters, CDR3 beta length, V/D/J gene usage and productiveness were all assessed with the immunoSEQ online tools. Calculated diversity was defined as the number of unique rearrangements divided by total templates, multiplied by 100, and Shannon and Simpson indices were computed as well. For principal component analysis, Z-score normalized data were analyzed with the R prcomp function and the ggbiplot package. Morisita's index was used to quantify the clonal overlap between blood and rectum within each subject. Not all clones reach the TCRdb copy of this immuneACCESS table, which keeps in-frame sequences only. Checked studies attribute under half of the gap to unresolved V genes and leave the rest unexplained. V and J calls and clone size are copied from that table; D and trimming were computed from the DNA. The sample data list 36,000 or so clones, and around three quarters of these were observed just once. Clones ranked in the top ten supply 0.65% to 0.75% of the sample.

Of note for this clone: It has no known antigen specificity. No base quality values were provided; no much bigger clone lies one nucleotide off.

During colonoscopy, one to two pinch biopsies were obtained from the rectum for research. Before the diagnostic colonoscopy, none of the ulcerative colitis patients had been given any immunosuppressive medication. Before DNA was isolated, the rectal biopsies underwent proteinase K digestion. The Wizard kit (Promega) was used to extract genomic DNA from the blood and intestinal samples. Measured from the cysteine to the phenylalanine, the CDR3 is 14 residues long. Left in the record is the CDR3 DNA by itself, 42 bases read in frame from the first base. CDR1 and CDR2 are read off the germline V gene as SGHVS and FNYEAQ. Trimming takes 1 base from V and 8 bases from J, and the germline ends sit 9 bases apart.

The chain joins TRBV7-6 to TRBJ1-6; no D gene can be assigned with confidence. The sequenced sample was gut tissue. The receptor's source is a boy aged 5-17 years with moderate ulcerative colitis. The CDR3 amino acid sequence is: CASSLDSLHSPLHF. In nucleotide form, the sequence is TGTGCCAGCAGCTTAGACAGTTTACATTCACCCCTCCACTTT. When the CDR3 is completed using the reference TRBV7-6 and TRBJ1-6 genes on either side, the full variable domain is GAGVSQSPRYKVTKRGQDVALRCDPISGHVSLYWYRQALGQGPEFLTYFNYEAQQDKSGLPNDRFSAERPEGSISTLTIQRTEQRDSAMYRCASSLDSLHSPLHFGNGTRLTVT.